A selection of T cell receptor beta chains follows, all from one sample in a study of radiation and T cells in renal cell carcinoma. The protocol was immunoSEQ multiplex PCR, while the TCRdb copy is restricted to in-frame clones and leaves out a portion. Found here are 22,000 or so clones, 47% of them singletons; the top ten hold roughly 16%. Sequenced here: tumor tissue, sampled from a patient whose treatment included radiotherapy and nephrectomy. The receptors stem from a woman aged 50 to 60 with renal cell carcinoma. Both conserved end residues are part of each CDR3. A D gene is named only where the DNA matches it firmly. Clone size is shown for a subset of rows, as once, few, many or a class of expanded clone.

cdr3_nt,cdr3_aa,d_call,v_call,clone_size,j_call
TGTGCCAGCAGCCAAGACAGGGGGCTAAGTGGGACTGAAGCTTTCTTT,CASSQDRGLSGTEAFF,TRBD1,TRBV4-2,-,TRBJ1-1
TGTGCCAGCAGCCAGGACAGGGGAATTTACAATGAGCAGTTCTTC,CASSQDRGIYNEQFF,TRBD1,TRBV5-4,few,TRBJ2-1
TGTGCCAGCACCAGGACAGGAGTCAATCAGCCCCAGCATTTT,CASTRTGVNQPQHF,TRBD1,TRBV6-1,medium-sized,TRBJ1-5
TGCGCCAGCAGCTCCACCCTAGCGGGGCAAGAGACCCAGTACTTC,CASSSTLAGQETQYF,TRBD2,TRBV5-1,-,TRBJ2-5
TGCGCCAGCAGCTTGGAGGCAGGAAGGGATTCACCCCTCCACTTT,CASSLEAGRDSPLHF,-,TRBV5-1,few,TRBJ1-6
TGTGCCAGCAGCGTAGACGCGGCCCAATATGGCTACACCTTC,CASSVDAAQYGYTF,-,TRBV9,-,TRBJ1-2
TGTGCCAGCAGCGGGGGGGACAGTGGCTACGAGCAGTACTTC,CASSGGDSGYEQYF,-,TRBV9,-,TRBJ2-7
TGTGCCAGCAGTCCAGAGAACTATGGCTACACCTTC,CASSPENYGYTF,-,TRBV6-6,-,TRBJ1-2
TGCGCCAGCAGCCACCCCGGTTACAGGGGGGACGAGCAGTACTTC,CASSHPGYRGDEQYF,TRBD1,TRBV4-1,many,TRBJ2-7
TGTGCCAGCAGTCCGGGACACTCCTACGAGCAGTACTTC,CASSPGHSYEQYF,-,TRBV6-5,once,TRBJ2-7
TGTGCCAGCAGGAGAGGCTACGAGCAGTACTTC,CASRRGYEQYF,-,TRBV27,-,TRBJ2-7
TGTGCCAGCAGCTTGGGACAGGGAGGCACGCACGATGAGCAGTTCTTC,CASSLGQGGTHDEQFF,-,TRBV5-4,few,TRBJ2-1
TGTGCCAGCAGCTTGACAGGGAATTCACCCCTCCACTTT,CASSLTGNSPLHF,-,TRBV5-4,few,TRBJ1-6
TGCGCCAGCAGCCAAGAAGAGTGGGGTGATACGCAGTATTTT,CASSQEEWGDTQYF,-,TRBV4-1,-,TRBJ2-3
TGTGCCAGCAGCGTAGACAGGGTTAGCAATCAGCCCCAGCATTTT,CASSVDRVSNQPQHF,TRBD1,TRBV6-5,-,TRBJ1-5
TGTGCCAGCAGGCCTCAATCCGGGACAGGGGGCTACGAGCAGTACTTC,CASRPQSGTGGYEQYF,TRBD1,TRBV7-9,-,TRBJ2-7
TGTGCCAGCAGCTTCCCCTCCTACGAGCAGTACTTC,CASSFPSYEQYF,-,TRBV7-2,many,TRBJ2-7